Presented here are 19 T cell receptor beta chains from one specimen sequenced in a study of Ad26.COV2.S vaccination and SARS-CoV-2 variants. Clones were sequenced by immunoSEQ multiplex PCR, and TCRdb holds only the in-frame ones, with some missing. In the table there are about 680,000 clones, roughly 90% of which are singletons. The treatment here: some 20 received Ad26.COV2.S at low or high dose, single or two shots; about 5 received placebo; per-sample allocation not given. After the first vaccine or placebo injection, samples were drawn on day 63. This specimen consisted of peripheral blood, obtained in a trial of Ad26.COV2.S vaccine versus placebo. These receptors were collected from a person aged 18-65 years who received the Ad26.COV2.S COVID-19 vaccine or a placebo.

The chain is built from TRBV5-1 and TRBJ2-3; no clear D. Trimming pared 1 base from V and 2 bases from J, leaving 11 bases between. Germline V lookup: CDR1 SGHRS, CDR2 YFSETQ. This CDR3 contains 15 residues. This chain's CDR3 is CASSLPGVSTDTQYF. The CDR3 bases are TGCGCCAGCAGCTTGCCGGGTGTGTCCACAGATACGCAGTATTTT.

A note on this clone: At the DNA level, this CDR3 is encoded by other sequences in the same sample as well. The CDR3 sequence is CASSRDRQETQYF. The CDR3 coding sequence is TGTGCCAGTAGCCGGGACAGACAAGAGACCCAGTACTTC. The rearrangement uses TRBV19 and TRBJ2-5; 7 bases are a match to TRBD1. The CDR3 covers 13 residues. Trimming took 6 bases from V and 2 from J; bases not matched to a gene: 3. The germline CDR1 and CDR2 sequences are LNHDA and SQIVND (reference sequence).

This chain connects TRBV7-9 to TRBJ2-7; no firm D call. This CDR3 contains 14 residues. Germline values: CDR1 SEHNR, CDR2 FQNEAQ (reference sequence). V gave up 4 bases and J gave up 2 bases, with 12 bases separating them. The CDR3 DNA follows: TGTGCCAGCAGCTCTTCGACCGGGCCCTACGAGCAGTACTTC. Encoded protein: CASSSSTGPYEQYF. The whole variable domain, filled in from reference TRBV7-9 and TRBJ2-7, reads DTGVSQNPRHKITKRGQNVTFRCDPISEHNRLYWYRQTLGQGPEFLTYFQNEAQLEKSRLLSDRFSAERPKGSFSTLEIQRTEQGDSAMYLCASSSSTGPYEQYFGPGTRLTVT.

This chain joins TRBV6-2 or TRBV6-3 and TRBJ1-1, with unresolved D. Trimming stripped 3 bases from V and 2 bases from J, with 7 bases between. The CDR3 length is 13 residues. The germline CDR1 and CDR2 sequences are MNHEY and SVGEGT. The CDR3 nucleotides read TGTGCCAGCAGTTATGGCGACAACACTGAAGCTTTCTTT. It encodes CASSYGDNTEAFF.

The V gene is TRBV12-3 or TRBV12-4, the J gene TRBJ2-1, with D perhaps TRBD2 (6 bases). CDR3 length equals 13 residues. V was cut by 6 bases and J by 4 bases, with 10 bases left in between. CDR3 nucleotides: TGTGCCAGCAGACGGGACTGGTACAATGAGCAGTTCTTC. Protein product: CASRRDWYNEQFF.

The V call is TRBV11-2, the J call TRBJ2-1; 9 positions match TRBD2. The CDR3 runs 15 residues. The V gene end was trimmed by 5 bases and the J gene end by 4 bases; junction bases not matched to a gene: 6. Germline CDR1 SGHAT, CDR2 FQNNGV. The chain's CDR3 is CASSRRLAEYNEQFF. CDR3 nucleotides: TGTGCCAGCAGCCGCAGACTAGCGGAGTACAATGAGCAGTTCTTC.

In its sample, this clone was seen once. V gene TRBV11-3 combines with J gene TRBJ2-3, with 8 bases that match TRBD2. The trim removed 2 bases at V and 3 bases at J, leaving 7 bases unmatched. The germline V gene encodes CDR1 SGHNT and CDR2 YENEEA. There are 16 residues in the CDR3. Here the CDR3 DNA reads TGTGCCAGCAGCTTATCGACGGGGGGGGCAACAGATACGCAGTATTTT. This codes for CASSLSTGGATDTQYF.

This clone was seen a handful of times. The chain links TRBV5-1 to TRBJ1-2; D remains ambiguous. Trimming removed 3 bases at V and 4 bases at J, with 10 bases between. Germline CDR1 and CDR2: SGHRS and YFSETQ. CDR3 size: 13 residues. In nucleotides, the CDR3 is TGCGCCAGCAGCTCTCCGGGAGTCTATGGCTACACCTTC. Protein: CASSSPGVYGYTF.

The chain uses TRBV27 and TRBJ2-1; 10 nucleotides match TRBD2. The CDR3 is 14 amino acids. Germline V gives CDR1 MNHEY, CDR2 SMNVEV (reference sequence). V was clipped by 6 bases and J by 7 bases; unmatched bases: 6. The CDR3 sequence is CASRPGLAMNEQFF. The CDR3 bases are TGTGCCAGCAGGCCGGGACTAGCGATGAATGAGCAGTTCTTC.

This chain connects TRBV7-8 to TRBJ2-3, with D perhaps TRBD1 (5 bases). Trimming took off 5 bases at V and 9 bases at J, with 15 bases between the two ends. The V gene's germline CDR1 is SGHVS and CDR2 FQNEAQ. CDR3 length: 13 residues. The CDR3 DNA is TGTGCCAGCAGCGTACAGGCCCACGGGACGCAGTATTTT. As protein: CASSVQAHGTQYF.

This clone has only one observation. In DNA form, the CDR3 reads TGTGCCAGCAGCCAACCTAGAGGCTCCTACAATGAGCAGTTCTTC. It codes for CASSQPRGSYNEQFF. The rearrangement links TRBV3-1 (or the pseudogene TRBV3-2) to TRBJ2-1; D ambiguous. Germline V gives CDR1 LGHDT, CDR2 YNNKEL (reference sequence). V lost 2 bases and J 0 bases, leaving 8 bases between the germline ends. This CDR3 is 15 amino acids long.

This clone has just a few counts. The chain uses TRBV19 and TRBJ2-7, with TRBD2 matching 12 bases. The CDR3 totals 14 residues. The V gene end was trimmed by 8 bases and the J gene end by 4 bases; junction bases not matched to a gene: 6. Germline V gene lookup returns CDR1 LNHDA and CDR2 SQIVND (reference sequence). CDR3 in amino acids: CASRTSGIGYEQYF. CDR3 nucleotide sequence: TGTGCCAGTCGGACTAGCGGGATAGGTTACGAGCAGTACTTC.

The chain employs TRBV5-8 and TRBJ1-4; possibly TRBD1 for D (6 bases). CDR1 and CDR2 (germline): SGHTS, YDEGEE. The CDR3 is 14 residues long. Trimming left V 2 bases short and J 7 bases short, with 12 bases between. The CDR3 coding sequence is TGTGCCAGCAGCTTTATCAGGGGTAGTGAAAAACTGTTTTTT. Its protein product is CASSFIRGSEKLFF. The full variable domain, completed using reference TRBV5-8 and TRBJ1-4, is EAGVTQSPTHLIKTRGQQATLRCSPISGHTSVYWYQQALGLGLQFLLWYDEGEERNRGNFPPRFSGRQFPNYSSELNVNALELEDSALYLCASSFIRGSEKLFFGSGTQLSVL.

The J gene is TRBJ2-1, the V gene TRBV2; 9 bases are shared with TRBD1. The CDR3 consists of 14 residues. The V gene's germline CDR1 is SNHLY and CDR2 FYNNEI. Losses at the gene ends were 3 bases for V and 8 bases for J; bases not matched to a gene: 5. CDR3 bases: TGTGCCAGCAGTGACACAGGGGGCTCGGATGAGCAGTTCTTC. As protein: CASSDTGGSDEQFF.

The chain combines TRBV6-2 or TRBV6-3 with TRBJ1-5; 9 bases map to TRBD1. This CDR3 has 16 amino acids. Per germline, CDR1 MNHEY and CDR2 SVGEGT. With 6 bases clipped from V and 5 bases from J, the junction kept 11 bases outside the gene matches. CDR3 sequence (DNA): TGTGCCAGCAGCTTAACCGGGACAGGGCTTTATCAGCCCCAGCATTTT. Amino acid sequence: CASSLTGTGLYQPQHF.

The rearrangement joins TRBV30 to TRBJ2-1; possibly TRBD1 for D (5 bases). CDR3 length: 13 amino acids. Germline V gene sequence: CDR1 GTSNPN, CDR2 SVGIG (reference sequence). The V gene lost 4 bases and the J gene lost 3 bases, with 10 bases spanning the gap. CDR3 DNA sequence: TGTGCCTGGAAGACAGCGCACTACAATGAGCAGTTCTTC. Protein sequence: CAWKTAHYNEQFF.

The CDR3 coding sequence is TGCGCCAGCAGTGAACAGGGGGGCCCCGGGGAGCTGTTTTTT. The encoded protein is CASSEQGGPGELFF. The rearrangement uses TRBV10-2 and TRBJ2-2, with TRBD1 identical over 8 bases. Germline V gene lookup returns CDR1 WSHSY and CDR2 SAAADI. The CDR3 covers 14 residues. With V trimmed by 3 bases and J by 6 bases, 3 bases remained unmatched.

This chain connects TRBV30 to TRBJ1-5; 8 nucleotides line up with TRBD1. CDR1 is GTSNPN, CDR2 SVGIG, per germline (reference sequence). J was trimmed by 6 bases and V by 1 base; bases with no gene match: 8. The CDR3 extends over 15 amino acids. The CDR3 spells CAWSDDGQGGQPQHF. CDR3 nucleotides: TGTGCCTGGAGTGACGACGGACAGGGAGGTCAGCCCCAGCATTTT. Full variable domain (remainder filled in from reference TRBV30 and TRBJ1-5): SQTIHQWPATLVQPVGSPLSLECTVEGTSNPNLYWYRQAAGRGLQLLFYSVGIGQISSEVPQNLSASRPQDRQFILSSKKLLLSDSGFYLCAWSDDGQGGQPQHFGDGTRLSIL.

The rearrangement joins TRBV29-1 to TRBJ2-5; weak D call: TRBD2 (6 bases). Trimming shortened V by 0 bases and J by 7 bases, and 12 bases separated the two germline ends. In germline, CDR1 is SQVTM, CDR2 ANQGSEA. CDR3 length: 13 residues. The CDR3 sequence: CSVEDGEVRTQYF. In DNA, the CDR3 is TGCAGCGTTGAAGATGGGGAGGTTCGGACCCAGTACTTC.